The clone carrying this T cell receptor beta chain was found many times. What it binds is unknown. The data originate from a study of CD8 T cells in ankylosing spondylitis. Broader study findings: About 8 highly homologous variants made up a TCR beta motif, and this motif appeared characteristic of ankylosing spondylitis blood. Reportedly, disease-linked clones are significantly enriched in ankylosing spondylitis patients' matched synovial fluid. Previous work reported some of these motif variants in the synovial fluid and blood of reactive arthritis.

Using quantitative 5'-RACE with molecular barcodes, the authors made TCR beta libraries. One entry per CDR3 protein, called by TCRdb with MiXCR from the 5' RACE reads. Among about 42,000 distinct CDR3 sequences listed, about 4.2% were seen once. The TCR comes from a female donor with ankylosing spondylitis or in good health (not recorded which). Specimen: blood, either unsorted or a sorted T cell fraction (not recorded which).

In DNA, the CDR3 is TGCGCCAGCAGTCCTAAAGGGGGAGGGGGCGCTGGCTACACCTTC. This sequence encodes CASSPKGGGGAGYTF. The chain couples TRBV23-1 to TRBJ1-2; 7 positions match TRBD1. TRBV23-1 is an ORF for which the function is uncertain. This CDR3 spans 15 amino acids. The junction had 12 bases not matched to a gene; V was cut back by 4 bases and J by 7 bases.